The 24 T cell receptor beta chains given below trace back to one sample, sequenced in a study of early T cells in non-severe SARS-CoV-2 infection. TCRdb reprocessed the 5' RACE reads with MiXCR, giving one entry per CDR3 protein. This sample has 65,000 to 95,000 distinct CDR3 sequences, with 8.5% to 10% found just once. The sample consisted of whole blood. The receptors shown here come from an adult who was a healthcare worker with PCR-confirmed SARS-CoV-2 infection or an uninfected control (not recorded which).

The rearrangement joins TRBV5-1 to TRBJ2-1; tentatively, D is TRBD2 (6 bases). The CDR3 is 16 amino acids. V was cut by 4 bases and J by 8 bases, with 22 bases left in between. Germline lookup yields CDR1 SGHRS and CDR2 YFSETQ. The CDR3 DNA follows: TGCGCCAGCAGCCCTGGGACTGTCGGCGGCGTGGATGAGCAGTTCTTC. This encodes CASSPGTVGGVDEQFF.

J is TRBJ1-4 and V is TRBV11-2; no definite D call. The V end lost 5 bases, the J end lost 4 bases, and 11 bases lay between the germline ends. The CDR3 has 14 amino acids. The germline V gene encodes CDR1 SGHAT and CDR2 FQNNGV. The CDR3 loop is CASSNAGINEKLFF. CDR3 in DNA: TGTGCCAGCAGCAATGCAGGAATTAATGAAAAACTGTTTTTT.

This rearrangement joins TRBV5-1 to TRBJ2-1, with a weak D call TRBD2 (5 bases). CDR1 is SGHRS, CDR2 YFSETQ, per germline. V lost 5 bases and J lost 0, with 6 bases in between. The CDR3 is 13 amino acids. CDR3 nucleotide sequence: TGCGCCAGCAGGGAGGTCTCCTACAATGAGCAGTTCTTC. This gives the protein CASREVSYNEQFF.

This clonotype was seen ten or more times. The CDR3 loop is CASSVGPVRDEQYF. CDR3 DNA sequence: TGTGCCAGCAGTGTGGGGCCGGTTCGGGACGAGCAGTACTTC. The rearrangement links TRBV2 to TRBJ2-7; a possible D gene is TRBD1 (5 bases). The germline V gene has CDR1 SNHLY and CDR2 FYNNEI. The CDR3 sequence is 14 residues long. V was pared by 4 bases and J by 5 bases, with 15 bases between.

This clonotype was seen only a few times. The J gene is TRBJ2-5, the V gene TRBV28; no reliable D call. The V gene's germline CDR1 is MDHEN and CDR2 SYDVKM. The CDR3 runs to 11 residues. V lost 3 bases to trimming and J lost 5 bases, with 4 bases between them. CDR3 protein: CASSLLETQYF. CDR3 nucleotides: TGTGCCAGCAGTTTGCTCGAGACCCAGTACTTC.

This clonotype was counted ten times or more. The chain is built from TRBV13 and TRBJ2-1; the match to TRBD2 covers 13 bases. CDR3 length: 15 amino acids. Losses at the gene ends were 5 bases for V and 8 bases for J; bases not matched to a gene: 6. The germline CDR1 and CDR2 sequences are PRHDT and FYEKMQ (reference sequence). The CDR3 nucleotides are TGTGCCAGCAGCGAACGGACTAGCGGGAGCGATGAGCAGTTCTTC. It codes for CASSERTSGSDEQFF.

Many counts were recorded for this clonotype. The chain links TRBV7-2 to TRBJ2-2; 8 nucleotides agree with TRBD1. The CDR3 covers 18 residues. Germline-derived CDR1 and CDR2 are SGHTA and FQGNSA. With V trimmed by 4 bases and J by 1 base, 11 bases remained unmatched. CDR3 sequence: CASSSPTGESLNTGELFF. The CDR3 region has the DNA TGTGCCAGCAGCTCCCCGACAGGGGAGAGCTTGAACACCGGGGAGCTGTTTTTT.

This clonotype was counted many times. The chain recombines TRBV30 with TRBJ1-1, with D unclear. The CDR3 has 14 residues. Germline-derived CDR1 and CDR2 are GTSNPN and SVGIG (reference sequence). Trimming removed 1 base at V and 4 bases at J, with 13 bases between. The CDR3 DNA reads as TGTGCCTGGAGTGACGAGGGCTTAAGCACTGAAGCTTTCTTT. Its translation: CAWSDEGLSTEAFF.

This clonotype has a handful of counts. The gene calls are TRBV7-9 and TRBJ1-1, with TRBD1 as a possible D gene (6 bases). V was cut by 3 bases and J by 1 base, with 12 bases left in between. Germline CDR1 is SEHNR and CDR2 is FQNEAQ (reference sequence). The CDR3 is made up of 15 amino acids. CDR3 in DNA: TGTGCCAGCAGCTTTCGTAGGACAGCGAACACTGAAGCTTTCTTT. Residues: CASSFRRTANTEAFF.

Ten or more counts support this clonotype. The chain is built from TRBV6-5 and TRBJ2-2, with D hard to call. The CDR3 sequence is 12 residues long. Germline V gene lookup returns CDR1 MNHEY and CDR2 SVGAGI. The V and J ends lost 2 bases and 2 bases respectively, with 0 bases between them. CDR3 in DNA: TGTGCCAGCAGTTACAACACCGGGGAGCTGTTTTTT. Residues: CASSYNTGELFF.

The rearrangement joins TRBV4-1 to TRBJ2-5; 9 positions match TRBD1. V was clipped by 4 bases and J by 1 base; unmatched bases: 7. The CDR3 sequence is 16 residues long. Germline CDR1 MGHRA, CDR2 YSYEKL. CDR3 sequence (DNA): TGCGCCAGCAGCCTTTCGGACAGGGGAGGCCAAGAGACCCAGTACTTC. Residues: CASSLSDRGGQETQYF.

This clonotype was picked up a small number of times. V gene TRBV3-1 combines with J gene TRBJ1-5; D is perhaps TRBD1 (5 bases). V was trimmed by 2 bases and J by 3 bases, leaving 11 bases between them. CDR1 LGHDT and CDR2 YNNKEL come from the germline V gene (reference sequence). CDR3 length: 15 residues. For the CDR3, the DNA is TGTGCCAGCAGCCAATTTCGGGGACTCAATCAGCCCCAGCATTTT. It specifies CASSQFRGLNQPQHF.

The V and J genes are TRBV6-6 and TRBJ2-7; 8 bases agree with TRBD2. Germline V gene data show CDR1 as MNHNY and CDR2 as SVGAGI (reference sequence). The CDR3 is 15 amino acids. J lost 2 bases, V lost 1 base, and 4 bases had no gene match. In DNA, the CDR3 is TGTGCCAGCAGTTACTTCGAACTAGCGGCCTACGAGCAGTACTTC. This translates into CASSYFELAAYEQYF.

This clonotype was recorded many times. The chain joins TRBV7-8 to TRBJ2-2, with 10 nucleotides matching TRBD1. CDR1 and CDR2 from the germline V gene are SGHVS and FQNEAQ. The CDR3 runs to 14 residues. The trim removed 4 bases at V and 7 bases at J, leaving 3 bases unmatched. The CDR3 spells CASSWGQGNGELFF. The CDR3 DNA is TGTGCCAGCAGCTGGGGACAGGGGAACGGGGAGCTGTTTTTT.

This clonotype was counted ten times or more. The genes are TRBV3-1 and TRBJ1-4; D remains ambiguous. The length of the CDR3 is 9 residues. From germline, CDR1 is LGHDT and CDR2 YNNKEL (reference sequence). The V end was cut by 1 base, the J end by 14 bases, with 2 bases between. The CDR3 sequence is CASSQGLFF. The CDR3 DNA follows: TGTGCCAGCAGCCAAGGCCTGTTTTTT. Combining the CDR3 with reference TRBV3-1 and TRBJ1-4 gives the whole variable domain DTAVSQTPKYLVTQMGNDKSIKCEQNLGHDTMYWYKQDSKKFLKIMFSYNNKELIINETVPNRFSPKSPDKAHLNLHINSLELGDSAVYFCASSQGLFFGSGTQLSVL.

This clonotype was seen ten or more times. The chain joins TRBV29-1 to TRBJ2-1, with 11 bases identical to TRBD2. The trim removed 6 bases at V and 6 bases at J, leaving 4 bases unmatched. The CDR3 has 13 amino acids. Germline CDR1 SQVTM, CDR2 ANQGSEA. CDR3: CSVRLAGPNEQFF. In DNA form, the CDR3 reads TGCAGCGTCAGACTAGCGGGACCCAATGAGCAGTTCTTC.

This clonotype appeared many times. V usage is TRBV18 and J usage is TRBJ2-1; D might be TRBD1 or TRBD2, each matching 5 bases. The V gene lost 3 bases and the J gene lost 4 bases, with 19 bases spanning the gap. Germline CDR1 and CDR2: KGHSH and LQKENI. This CDR3 is 17 amino acids long. The CDR3 bases are TGTGCCAGCTCACCCGGGACGGGTGGCAGCCTTTACAATGAGCAGTTCTTC. Translating it yields CASSPGTGGSLYNEQFF. The full variable domain, its missing parts supplied by reference TRBV18 and TRBJ2-1, is NAGVMQNPRHLVRRRGQEARLRCSPMKGHSHVYWYRQLPEEGLKFMVYLQKENIIDESGMPKERFSAEFPKEGPSILRIQQVVRGDSAAYFCASSPGTGGSLYNEQFFGPGTRLTVL.

This clonotype occurred a few times. V is TRBV10-3 and J is TRBJ2-3; D unclear. The CDR3 contains 13 residues. Germline V gene sequence: CDR1 ENHRY, CDR2 SYGVKD. The V end was cut by 0 bases, the J end by 5 bases, with 6 bases between. The CDR3 DNA sequence: TGTGCCATCAGTGAGTCCCCTGTAGATACGCAGTATTTT. Translating gives CAISESPVDTQYF.

As DNA, the CDR3 is TGTGCCAGCAGCCCCCAGGGAGGATTAGGGGATACGCAGTATTTT. Residues: CASSPQGGLGDTQYF. The chain is built from TRBV7-2 and TRBJ2-3, with D tentatively TRBD2 (6 bases). Germline lookup yields CDR1 SGHTA and CDR2 FQGNSA. CDR3 length: 15 amino acids. V was clipped by 5 bases and J by 6 bases, with 18 bases between them. Filled out from reference TRBV7-2 and TRBJ2-3, the complete variable domain reads GAGVSQSPSNKVTEKGKDVELRCDPISGHTALYWYRQSLGQGLEFLIYFQGNSAPDKSGLPSDRFSAERTGGSVSTLTIQRTQQEDSAVYLCASSPQGGLGDTQYFGPGTRLTVL.

The genes are TRBV18 and TRBJ1-1; no reliable D call. CDR1 KGHSH and CDR2 LQKENI come from the germline V gene. CDR3 length: 14 amino acids. V dropped 0 bases and J dropped 7 bases, with 12 bases sitting between them. The CDR3 region has the DNA TGTGCCAGCTCACCACCCAACTCCCCGGGTGAAGCTTTCTTT. Amino acid sequence: CASSPPNSPGEAFF.

This clonotype has a handful of counts. The rearrangement links TRBV10-2 to TRBJ2-1, with D unclear. Germline lookup yields CDR1 WSHSY and CDR2 SAAADI. Trimming stripped 8 bases from V and 5 bases from J, with 10 bases between. The CDR3 is 12 amino acids. The CDR3 loop reads CASRPAHNEQFF. The CDR3 DNA reads as TGCGCCAGCCGTCCAGCCCACAATGAGCAGTTCTTC.

This clonotype appeared a few times. V gene TRBV20-1 combines with J gene TRBJ2-7; D is perhaps TRBD2 (7 bases). Trimming stripped 0 bases from V and 3 bases from J, with 18 bases between. The CDR3 has 16 amino acids. CDR1 is DFQATT, CDR2 SNEGSKA, per germline (reference sequence). CDR3: CSAREDSGKLNYEQYF. The DNA for the CDR3 is TGCAGTGCTAGAGAGGACAGCGGGAAATTGAACTACGAGCAGTACTTC.

This clonotype was observed at least ten times. The chain recombines TRBV2 with TRBJ1-5; 8 positions agree with TRBD1. CDR1 is SNHLY, CDR2 FYNNEI, per germline. The CDR3 consists of 14 residues. J was trimmed by 7 bases and V by 3 bases; bases with no gene match: 5. The CDR3 loop is CASSDDRGRQPQHF. CDR3 bases: TGTGCCAGCAGTGACGACAGGGGAAGACAGCCCCAGCATTTT.

This clonotype occurred a few times. The genes are TRBV11-2 and TRBJ2-7; 9 nucleotides line up with TRBD1. Germline lookup yields CDR1 SGHAT and CDR2 FQNNGV. This CDR3 region has 14 residues. The V and J ends lost 3 bases and 4 bases, in that order; junction bases with no gene match: 4. As DNA, the CDR3 is TGTGCCAGCAGCTTCGGGGACAGGGTTTACGAGCAGTACTTC. Translation gives CASSFGDRVYEQYF.